This T cell receptor (beta chain) comes out of a study of blood T cell repertoires in COVID-19 (dated by TCRdb to between 2020 and 2021). Background for the entire study: Samples from collaborators originated in the United States, Italy and Spain and spanned both the acute and convalescent phases of COVID-19. The material from the prospective study consisted of cDNA or gDNA derived from T cells, B-cell-depleted T cells, or PBMCs. Subjects who had been exposed to COVID-19, were actively infected with it, or had recovered from it provided the deeply sampled blood TCRbeta repertoires that made up the dataset. A freely available public database, intended as a resource for researchers studying the immune response to SARS-CoV-2, is where the repertoires were released. Samples were obtained from the ongoing ImmuneRACE study (first 160 participants) and from some 1,200 subjects provided by 6 global collaborators. Sample metadata almost always included a de-identified subject ID, COVID-19 status, age in years and sex. Where available, HLA class I and class II types were obtained from metadata supplied by the sample provider rather than from assay-based typing. The paper as a whole reports these results and caveats: The quantity of clinical and demographic metadata differed by source and by participant and was supplied without curation.

Concerning this clone: The antigen it recognizes is unknown. No much larger clone exists at a distance of one base, and base qualities are not known.

The collaborating institutions used their own protocols to collect whole blood in K2EDTA tubes. For TCRbeta analysis, collaborators shipped samples as frozen whole blood, isolated PBMCs, or DNA extracted from either of those sample types. Based on the germline V gene (reference sequence), the CDR1 and CDR2 sequences are GTSNPN and SVGIG. Reading from cysteine to phenylalanine, the CDR3 counts 14 amino acids. Of all the DNA, just the CDR3 is kept, 42 bases in frame from base 1. V and J lose 4 bases and 1 base, and a span of 13 bases separates them. TCRbeta CDR3 regions were amplified from genomic DNA by means of the immunoSEQ Assay, a bias-controlled multiplex PCR. In the paper's pipeline: The number of nucleated cells in each sample was estimated by amplification of reference gene primers within the assay. To quantify the absolute abundance of each unique TCRbeta CDR3 rearrangement, sequence reads were collapsed and filtered. For each sample, productive Simpson clonality was calculated as the square root of Simpson's diversity index over productive rearrangements. TCRdb mirrors the immuneACCESS table, restricted to in-frame sequences. Some clones are absent from its copies; in checked studies, under half trace to an unresolved V gene, and the reason for the others is unknown. The V and J calls and clone size come from that table; D and trimming were worked out from the DNA. The sample data list 150,000 to 200,000 clones, and more than 85% of these were observed just once. The ten biggest clones cover 0.99% of the sample.

The TCR sequence derives from a man aged 18-30 years with acute or convalescent COVID-19. Sequenced: peripheral blood. Recombination linked TRBV30 to TRBJ1-2; TRBD1 is a possible D gene, resting on 5 matching bases. The CDR3 here reads CAWILQGFNYGYTF. The nucleotide sequence reads as follows: TGTGCCTGGATTCTCCAGGGATTTAACTATGGCTACACCTTC.